A single sample gave rise to the 21 T cell receptor beta chains below, sequenced in a study of tumor and adjacent non-tumor tissue in lung cancer (dated by TCRdb to between 2017 and 2018). RNA was isolated from bulk unsorted tissue, and RNA quality was assessed with a NanoDrop ND-1000 and an Agilent 2100. Distant non-tumor tissue taken more than 3 cm from the tumor edge was used as the normal lung sample. Library preparation used multiplex PCR. Sequencing was carried out with an Illumina HiSeq 2500. TCRbeta libraries were constructed through three rounds of nested PCR with primers (Table S4) according to protocols adapted from ARM-PCR. TCRdb handled the public reads itself, with Q25 trimming in fastp and clone calling in MiXCR, and kept productive beta chains. Each record represents a unique CDR3 protein, reported with the most common genes and DNA among its rows. The sample records roughly 75,000 distinct CDR3 sequences, nearly 70% of which are singletons. The ten largest clonotypes hold about 30% of the sample.

Sequenced: distant non-tumor lung tissue. The receptors here all came from a woman aged 45-65 years with non-small cell lung cancer.

As concerns this clonotype: A read error may be the cause here, since a much bigger clone is one base away. V is TRBV28 and J is TRBJ2-5; 7 bases match TRBD2. CDR1 MDHEN and CDR2 SYDVKM come from the germline V gene. CDR3 length: 16 amino acids. Losses at the gene ends were 6 bases for V and 4 bases for J; bases not matched to a gene: 14. DNA of the CDR3: TGTGCCAGCAGCCCCCCCTCTAGCGGAGTAAGAGAGACCCAGTACTTC. Translated, it gives CASSPPSSGVRETQYF.

In the case of this clonotype: A much larger clonotype is one base distant, so this may be a read error. Here the CDR3 reads CIASPLGTSLGTNEKLFF. CDR3 in DNA: TGCATTGCTAGTCCCCTCGGGACCTCACTGGGAACTAATGAAAAACTGTTTTTT. The chain employs TRBV20-1 and TRBJ1-4; tentatively, D is TRBD1 (5 bases). The CDR3 is 18 amino acids. Germline V gene sequence: CDR1 DFQATT, CDR2 SNEGSKA (reference sequence).

In regard to this clonotype: One junction end disagrees with the germline gene, perhaps due to a read error. J is TRBJ1-3 and V is TRBV4-2, with D tentatively TRBD1 (5 bases). Germline-derived CDR1 and CDR2 are LGHNA and YNFKEQ. The CDR3 extends over 15 amino acids. In DNA, the CDR3 is TGTGCCAGCAGTCAAGAGGACATGGCGGGAAACACCATATATTTT. This sequence encodes CASSQEDMAGNTIYF.

A note on this clonotype: Germline and junction disagree at one end, which may indicate a read error. J is TRBJ2-1 and V is TRBV20-1; a possible D gene is TRBD2 (5 bases). The CDR3 loop spans 14 amino acids. Per the germline V gene, CDR1 is DFQATT and CDR2 is SNEGSKA (reference sequence). CDR3 amino acids: CSASRRYYYNEQSF. The CDR3 region has the DNA TGCAGTGCTAGCAGGAGGTACTACTACAATGAGCAGTCCTTC.

Concerning this clonotype itself: The junction departs from germline at one end; a sequencing error may be responsible. The V and J genes are TRBV6-1 and TRBJ2-4, with a tentative D call TRBD1 (6 bases). From germline, CDR1 is MNHNS and CDR2 SASEGT. The CDR3 runs to 15 residues. Written as DNA, the CDR3 is TGTGTCAGCAATGAAGAGTCTGGACAGATAAACATTCAGTACTTC. This codes for CVSNEESGQINIQYF.

This clonotype was seen only a few times. This rearrangement joins TRBV28 to TRBJ1-1, with no clear D. Germline V gene lookup returns CDR1 MDHEN and CDR2 SYDVKM. The CDR3 is 14 residues long. V lost 1 base and J 6 bases, leaving 12 bases between the germline ends. The CDR3 spells CASSLFQSRPEAFF. CDR3 sequence (DNA): TGTGCCAGCAGTTTATTTCAGAGTCGGCCTGAAGCTTTCTTT.

In regard to this clonotype: A much larger clone sits a single nucleotide away, making a read error possible. The chain links TRBV20-1 to TRBJ1-5; tentatively, D is TRBD1 (6 bases). CDR1 DFQATT and CDR2 SNEGSKA come from the germline V gene (reference sequence). This CDR3 contains 16 residues. Trimming took 6 bases from V and 3 from J, leaving 21 bases between them. CDR3 in DNA: TGCAGTGCGTTAACGCCTCAGGGGAGTAACAATCAGCCCCAGCATTTT. This sequence encodes CSALTPQGSNNQPQHF.

In its sample, this clonotype was seen many times. The junction shows a germline mismatch at one end, possibly a read error. This rearrangement joins TRBV6-5 to TRBJ1-6; a possible D gene is TRBD1 (5 bases). Germline CDR1 MNHEY, CDR2 SVGAGI. There are 14 residues in the CDR3. The CDR3, as DNA: TGTGCCAGCAGTTACGGCAGGGAGGGTTCACCCTTCCACTTT. Protein: CASSYGREGSPFHF.

V usage is TRBV12-3 or TRBV12-4 and J usage is TRBJ2-7; D is uncertain. The CDR3 loop spans 14 amino acids. V lost 7 bases, J lost 7 bases, and 20 bases lay in between. The CDR3, as DNA: TGTGCCAGCACCTCGATTAGCAGGAGTTATGAGCAGTACTTC. It yields the protein CASTSISRSYEQYF.

Regarding this clonotype: A single base separates this from a much larger clone, so it may be a read error. The chain links TRBV6-2 or TRBV6-3 to TRBJ2-1; 9 bases are a match to TRBD1. From germline, CDR1 is MNHEY and CDR2 SVGEGT. The CDR3 runs 15 residues. The CDR3 region is CASSRQGVGYNEKFF. CDR3 DNA: TGTGCCAGCAGCCGACAGGGGGTCGGGTACAATGAGAAGTTCTTC.

Comments on this clonotype: A read error is possible here, since a much larger clone lies one base away. V usage is TRBV6-2 or TRBV6-3 and J usage is TRBJ2-7; TRBD2 matches 15 bases. Germline CDR1 is MNHEY and CDR2 is SVGEGT. This CDR3 region has 17 residues. For the CDR3, the DNA is TGTGTCAGCAGTTTTATGGGACTAGCGGGAGGTCCCTACGAGCAGTACTTC. Protein sequence: CVSSFMGLAGGPYEQYF.

The chain couples TRBV6-2 or TRBV6-3 to TRBJ1-2, with unresolved D. Germline CDR1 is MNHEY and CDR2 is SVGEGT. The V and J ends lost 6 bases and 12 bases respectively, with 29 bases between them. The CDR3 length is 16 residues. The CDR3 protein is CASSPQSAIRNYGHTF. CDR3 DNA: TGTGCCAGCAGCCCCCAGTCCGCGATAAGGAACTATGGTCACACCTTC.

The table lists this clonotype with a few counts. The rearrangement joins TRBV5-1 to TRBJ2-3; D uncertain. Trimming took 2 bases from V and 0 from J, leaving 19 bases between them. CDR1 is SGHRS, CDR2 YFSETQ, per germline. The CDR3 is made up of 18 amino acids. DNA for the CDR3: TGCGCCAGCAGCTTCCTAGGATCTGGATTCGGAAGCACAGATACGCAGTATTTT. Amino acid sequence: CASSFLGSGFGSTDTQYF.

This clonotype was seen many times. CDR3 sequence reads: CSVERFQETQYF. CDR3 bases: TGCAGCGTTGAACGGTTCCAAGAGACCCAGTACTTC. V usage is TRBV29-1 and J usage is TRBJ2-5; unclear D gene. The CDR3 extends over 12 amino acids. Deletions cut 2 bases from V and 1 base from J, with 5 bases between. Per germline, CDR1 SQVTM and CDR2 ANQGSEA.

This clonotype was counted only a few times. The rearrangement uses TRBV5-1 and TRBJ1-1; no firm D call. The CDR3 extends over 14 amino acids. Germline V gene data show CDR1 as SGHRS and CDR2 as YFSETQ. Trimming took 3 bases from V and 1 from J, leaving 10 bases between them. The CDR3 loop is CASSSKAGNTEAFF. The CDR3 DNA sequence: TGCGCCAGCAGCTCGAAGGCAGGGAACACTGAAGCTTTCTTT.

As concerns this clonotype: Germline is not matched at one junction end, which may reflect a read error. The chain is built from TRBV20-1 and TRBJ2-5; no reliable D call. The germline V gene encodes CDR1 DFQATT and CDR2 SNEGSKA (reference sequence). This CDR3 has 14 residues. CDR3 DNA: TGTAGTGTCCAGTACCGAGTGATCCAAGAGACCCAGTACTTC. It translates to CSVQYRVIQETQYF.

The chain joins TRBV20-1 to TRBJ2-3, with D perhaps given as TRBD1 or TRBD2 (6 bases each). Germline CDR1 and CDR2: DFQATT and SNEGSKA (reference sequence). The V end was cut by 7 bases, the J end by 2 bases, with 25 bases between. The CDR3 is 17 amino acids. The CDR3 DNA sequence: TGCAGTGTTGGAGGGGGGAGGCAGGGCGATAACACAGATACGCAGTATTTT. Translating it yields CSVGGGRQGDNTDTQYF.

The chain has TRBV10-3 and TRBJ2-7; 9 bases align to TRBD1. The V and J ends lost 8 bases and 0 bases, in that order; junction bases with no gene match: 8. The CDR3 is made up of 15 amino acids. The germline CDR1 and CDR2 sequences are ENHRY and SYGVKD. In DNA, the CDR3 is TGTGCCATCGGTCCAGGGACAGGGAACTCCTACGAGCAGTACTTC. This sequence encodes CAIGPGTGNSYEQYF.

At least ten counts were recorded for this clonotype. The chain recombines TRBV29-1 with TRBJ2-1; D call uncertain. Germline CDR1 SQVTM, CDR2 ANQGSEA. This CDR3 spans 12 amino acids. With 6 bases removed from V and 4 bases from J, the gap between germline ends came to 10 bases. CDR3 loop: CSVGPPYNEQFF. The CDR3 DNA reads as TGCAGCGTAGGGCCTCCTTACAATGAGCAGTTCTTC.

This clonotype occurred many times. The chain links TRBV29-1 to TRBJ2-3; TRBD2 matches 7 bases. This CDR3 is 13 amino acids long. Per germline, CDR1 SQVTM and CDR2 ANQGSEA. The CDR3 region is CSSASGDLGTQYF. CDR3 nucleotide sequence: TGCAGTTCAGCCAGCGGGGACCTCGGTACGCAGTATTTT.

The chain links TRBV20-1 to TRBJ2-5; no clear D. The CDR3 totals 14 residues. Germline-derived CDR1 and CDR2 are DFQATT and SNEGSKA (reference sequence). CDR3 nucleotides: TGCAGGGCCCAGTACCAAGTGATACAGGAGACCCAGTACTTC. Protein product: CRAQYQVIQETQYF.